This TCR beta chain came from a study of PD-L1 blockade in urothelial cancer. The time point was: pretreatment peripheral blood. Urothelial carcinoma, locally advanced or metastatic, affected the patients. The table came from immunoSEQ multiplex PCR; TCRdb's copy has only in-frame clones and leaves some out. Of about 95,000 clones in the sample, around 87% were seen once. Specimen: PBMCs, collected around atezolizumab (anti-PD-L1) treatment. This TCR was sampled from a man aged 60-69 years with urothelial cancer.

The CDR3 region is CASSATVAGGGDTQYF. The CDR3 DNA follows: TGCGCCAGCAGTGCCACCGTAGCGGGGGGGGGAGATACGCAGTATTTT. The J gene is TRBJ2-3, the V gene TRBV10-1, with 11 bases fitting TRBD2. Germline CDR1 is WNHNN and CDR2 is SYGVQD (reference sequence). The trim removed 4 bases at V and 5 bases at J, leaving 8 bases unmatched. The CDR3 runs to 16 residues.